Listed here are 8 T cell receptor beta chains from one sample, sequenced in a study of blood T cell repertoires in COVID-19. This table comes from immunoSEQ multiplex PCR, and its TCRdb copy is limited to in-frame clones, with some not included. The sample consists of approximately 90,000 clones, approximately 80% of them appearing once. Sequences were obtained from peripheral blood. These receptors were collected from a man in his sixties or seventies with COVID-19, enrolled during active disease.

This chain joins TRBV7-9 and TRBJ1-2, with 8 bases fitting TRBD1. Losses at the gene ends were 2 bases for V and 7 bases for J; bases not matched to a gene: 6. The germline gives CDR1 SEHNR, CDR2 FQNEAQ (reference sequence). This CDR3 has 14 amino acids. CDR3: CASSLQGADSGYTF. The CDR3 DNA sequence: TGTGCCAGCAGCTTACAGGGGGCGGACTCTGGCTACACCTTC.

Regarding this clone: One base away lies a much larger clone, so this may be a sequencing read error. The CDR3 sequence: CASSATGNTEAFF. CDR3 sequence (DNA): TGTGCCAGCAGCGCCACAGGGAACACTGAAGCTTTCTTT. This chain links TRBV9 with TRBJ1-1; tentative D call: TRBD1 (5 bases). The ends were cut back, 3 bases at V and 1 base at J, with 7 bases in the middle. Germline CDR1 SGDLS, CDR2 YYNGEE. The CDR3 has 13 amino acids.

V and J are TRBV28 and TRBJ1-4, with a tentative D call TRBD1 (5 bases). The CDR3 extends over 14 amino acids. Trimming cost V 7 bases and J 3 bases, with 12 bases left between them. Germline V gene data show CDR1 as MDHEN and CDR2 as SYDVKM. CDR3: CASIPGGSNEKLFF. The CDR3 DNA reads as TGTGCCAGCATCCCTGGGGGGTCTAATGAAAAACTGTTTTTT.

The chain employs TRBV2 and TRBJ2-1; a possible D gene is TRBD2 (6 bases). Trimming left V 4 bases short and J 8 bases short, with 12 bases between. CDR3 size: 13 residues. Germline CDR1 and CDR2: SNHLY and FYNNEI. The CDR3 loop is CASSVRGFDEQFF. The DNA of the CDR3 is TGTGCCAGCAGTGTTCGGGGGTTCGATGAGCAGTTCTTC.

The chain joins TRBV5-1 to TRBJ1-2, with D possibly matching TRBD1 (5 bases). Germline loops: CDR1 SGHRS, CDR2 YFSETQ. Trimming cost V 0 bases and J 9 bases, with 9 bases left between them. This CDR3 has 12 amino acids. In nucleotides, the CDR3 is TGCGCCAGCAGCTTGGATACGGACAGCTACACCTTC. Translation: CASSLDTDSYTF.

V and J are TRBV11-2 and TRBJ2-1, with D tentatively TRBD2 (7 bases). CDR1 is SGHAT, CDR2 FQNNGV, per germline. This CDR3 contains 15 residues. Trimming left V 1 base short and J 9 bases short, with 16 bases between. The CDR3 region has the DNA TGTGCCAGCAGCTTAGTTGTGGGGGGGCGTGGTGAGCAGTTCTTC. It codes for CASSLVVGGRGEQFF. The complete variable domain, with remaining parts taken from reference TRBV11-2 and TRBJ2-1, reads EAGVAQSPRYKIIEKRQSVAFWCNPISGHATLYWYQQILGQGPKLLIQFQNNGVVDDSQLPKDRFSAERLKGVDSTLKIQPAKLEDSAVYLCASSLVVGGRGEQFFGPGTRLTVL.

This clone was detected only once. J is TRBJ2-3 and V is TRBV4-2; D is perhaps TRBD2 (6 bases). Germline V gene data show CDR1 as LGHNA and CDR2 as YNFKEQ. This CDR3 is 16 amino acids long. The V gene lost 1 base and the J gene lost 2 bases, with 13 bases spanning the gap. CDR3 DNA: TGTGCCAGCAGCCAAGCGCGGGACTTAAACACAGATACGCAGTATTTT. Its protein product is CASSQARDLNTDTQYF.

This clone was seen a few times. This rearrangement joins TRBV27 to TRBJ2-7; TRBD1 matches 7 bases. This CDR3 is built from 13 residues. Germline CDR1 is MNHEY and CDR2 is SMNVEV (reference sequence). The V gene end was trimmed by 7 bases and the J gene end by 4 bases; junction bases not matched to a gene: 7. CDR3 bases: TGTGCCAGCACCCAAGGGGGCAGTTACGAGCAGTACTTC. It translates to CASTQGGSYEQYF.